The 7 T cell receptor beta chains listed next were all sequenced from one sample in a study of molecular identifiers for immune sequencing clone quantification (dated by TCRdb to the late 2010s). Library prep was done by PCR. The data were produced on an Illumina HiSeq 4000. TCRdb passed the public sequencing reads through fastp at Q25 and MiXCR, retaining productive beta sequences. Duplicate CDR3 protein sequences are folded into a single record with the most common DNA and genes. This sample has around 470,000 distinct CDR3 sequences in its table, and over 20% of those were observed once. The top ten clonotypes cover more than 0.8% of the sample. Sequences were obtained from naive CD8+ T cells from blood, with Jurkat cell RNA spiked in. The cell subset or site label of this sample denotes: FACS-sorted CD8+CD4-CCR7+CD45RA+ naive T cells. The receptor set was obtained from a human donor in good health. Some libraries in this study had Jurkat cell RNA spiked in.

With respect to this clonotype: It may be a read error: a sequence one base away is much more abundant. This rearrangement joins TRBV7-2 to TRBJ2-1; D is ambiguous. Germline lookup yields CDR1 SGHTA and CDR2 FQGNSA. The CDR3 has 14 residues. The CDR3 DNA follows: TGTGCCAGCAGCTTAGAGGTTGCCTCCAATGAGCAGCTCTTC. Translation gives CASSLEVASNEQLF.

This clonotype has just a few counts. The rearrangement joins TRBV5-1 to TRBJ2-1; tentatively, D is TRBD2 (5 bases). Germline V gene data show CDR1 as SGHRS and CDR2 as YFSETQ. CDR3 length: 13 amino acids. The germline V and J ends were trimmed by 4 bases and 8 bases, with 13 bases remaining between them. The CDR3 DNA sequence: TGCGCCAGCAGCCTAAGAGGGCCGGATGAGCAGTTCTTC. As protein: CASSLRGPDEQFF. Supplemented by reference TRBV5-1 and TRBJ2-1, the full variable domain reads KAGVTQTPRYLIKTRGQQVTLSCSPISGHRSVSWYQQTPGQGLQFLFEYFSETQRNKGNFPGRFSGRQFSNSRSEMNVSTLELGDSALYLCASSLRGPDEQFFGPGTRLTVL.

This clonotype turned up a few times. The V and J genes are TRBV20-1 and TRBJ2-7, with D possibly matching TRBD1 (6 bases). The CDR3 has 13 residues. V was pared by 3 bases and J by 2 bases, with 11 bases between. Germline CDR1 reads DFQATT; CDR2 reads SNEGSKA (reference sequence). The CDR3 reads CSARARGTYEQYF. DNA for the CDR3: TGCAGTGCTAGGGCCAGGGGTACCTACGAGCAGTACTTC.

Only a few counts were recorded for this clonotype. The chain joins TRBV30 to TRBJ2-1; a possible D gene is TRBD2 (6 bases). V lost 4 bases and J 4 bases, leaving 14 bases between the germline ends. The CDR3 runs to 14 residues. Germline CDR1 is GTSNPN and CDR2 is SVGIG (reference sequence). The CDR3 here is CAWTAKGLYNEQFF. For the CDR3, the DNA is TGTGCCTGGACCGCGAAGGGACTTTACAATGAGCAGTTCTTC.

A remark on this clonotype: A read error may be the cause here, since a much bigger clone is one base away. This chain links TRBV5-4 with TRBJ2-3, with D possibly TRBD2 on 6 matching bases. The CDR3 is made up of 17 amino acids. V was clipped by 6 bases and J by 3 bases, with 23 bases between them. Germline lookup yields CDR1 SGHNT and CDR2 YYREEE (reference sequence). This CDR3 reads CASTSPGTPLTTDTQYF. For the CDR3, the DNA is TGTGCCAGCACCAGTCCGGGGACTCCCCTTACTACAGATACGCAGTATTTT.

This clonotype was found many times. The V call is TRBV9, the J call TRBJ1-1; D is undetermined. The CDR3 consists of 12 residues. Per germline, CDR1 SGDLS and CDR2 YYNGEE. V gave up 4 bases and J gave up 3 bases, with 7 bases separating them. CDR3 DNA: TGTGCCAGCAGCACCGGTGACACTGAAGCTTTCTTT. It specifies CASSTGDTEAFF.

This clonotype was counted at least ten times. The chain uses TRBV5-6 and TRBJ2-3; the match to TRBD2 covers 10 bases. The CDR3 is 17 amino acids. Germline values: CDR1 SGHDT, CDR2 YYEEEE. The J segment lost 4 bases and the V segment lost 0 bases, leaving 8 bases of the junction unmatched. CDR3 loop: CASSLVGLAGAADTQYF. CDR3 in DNA: TGTGCCAGCAGCTTGGTGGGGCTAGCGGGAGCGGCAGATACGCAGTATTTT.